This passage covers 26 T cell receptor beta chains from one sample sequenced in a study of blood T cell repertoires in COVID-19. The method was immunoSEQ multiplex PCR; TCRdb's version includes in-frame clones alone and lacks a portion of them. The sample lists about 280,000 clones, under 95% occurring once. Material: PBMCs or T cells enriched from blood (not recorded which). These receptors all stem from a middle-aged man who had been exposed to COVID-19.

The V call is TRBV7-9, the J call TRBJ1-1; possible D gene TRBD1, 5 bases. Germline assignment: CDR1 SEHNR and CDR2 FQNEAQ (reference sequence). With 2 bases removed from V and 4 bases from J, the gap between germline ends came to 14 bases. This CDR3 is 15 amino acids long. The CDR3 coding sequence is TGTGCCAGCAGCTTAAGTGGACAACCGGGCACTGAAGCTTTCTTT. Amino acid sequence: CASSLSGQPGTEAFF.

The gene calls are TRBV18 and TRBJ1-6; 9 bases map to TRBD1. Trimming cost V 6 bases and J 7 bases; bases outside gene matches: 7. Per the germline V gene, CDR1 is KGHSH and CDR2 is LQKENI. The CDR3 has 15 residues. The CDR3 region is CASSTNRGQNSPLHF. CDR3 nucleotide sequence: TGTGCCAGCTCTACGAACAGGGGGCAAAATTCACCCCTCCACTTT.

The V call is TRBV30, the J call TRBJ2-1, with D possibly being TRBD2 (6 bases). This CDR3 comprises 14 residues. The germline CDR1 and CDR2 sequences are GTSNPN and SVGIG (reference sequence). Trimming pared 3 bases from V and 4 bases from J, leaving 13 bases between. The CDR3 DNA sequence: TGTGCCTGGAGGCCCGCGGGGCCTTACAATGAGCAGTTCTTC. Translated: CAWRPAGPYNEQFF. The variable domain in full, completed from reference TRBV30 and TRBJ2-1, reads SQTIHQWPATLVQPVGSPLSLECTVEGTSNPNLYWYRQAAGRGLQLLFYSVGIGQISSEVPQNLSASRPQDRQFILSSKKLLLSDSGFYLCAWRPAGPYNEQFFGPGTRLTVL.

The chain is built from TRBV3-1 (or the pseudogene TRBV3-2) and TRBJ1-2, with TRBD1 as a possible D gene (6 bases). The CDR3 loop spans 14 amino acids. Trimming cost V 0 bases and J 3 bases, with 8 bases left between them. Per the germline V gene, CDR1 is LGHDT and CDR2 is YNNKEL (reference sequence). The CDR3 region has the DNA TGTGCCAGCAGCCAAGAACAGGGATACTATGGCTACACCTTC. It is translated as CASSQEQGYYGYTF.

The chain couples TRBV28 to TRBJ2-1; no clear D. Germline CDR1 and CDR2: MDHEN and SYDVKM. The CDR3 loop spans 12 amino acids. Trimming pared 4 bases from V and 4 bases from J, leaving 5 bases between. CDR3 coding DNA: TGTGCCAGCAGTTCCACATACAATGAGCAGTTCTTC. Residues: CASSSTYNEQFF.

This chain connects TRBV28 to TRBJ2-3; 7 bases are a match to TRBD2. Per germline, CDR1 MDHEN and CDR2 SYDVKM. J was trimmed by 3 bases and V by 5 bases; bases with no gene match: 8. This CDR3 is built from 15 residues. In nucleotides, the CDR3 is TGTGCCAGCAGTGCCCCGGGGGGTAAAACAGATACGCAGTATTTT. It encodes CASSAPGGKTDTQYF.

V usage is TRBV6-6 and J usage is TRBJ2-1; a weak D match, TRBD1 (5 bases). The CDR3 is made up of 14 amino acids. The V end was cut by 5 bases, the J end by 5 bases, with 13 bases between. Germline-derived CDR1 and CDR2 are MNHNY and SVGAGI (reference sequence). CDR3: CASSPTASHNEQFF. For the CDR3, the DNA is TGTGCCAGCAGTCCGACAGCATCTCACAATGAGCAGTTCTTC.

The chain is built from TRBV19 and TRBJ2-2; 8 nucleotides match TRBD1. Per germline, CDR1 LNHDA and CDR2 SQIVND (reference sequence). This CDR3 spans 13 amino acids. The V segment lost 4 bases and the J segment 8 bases; nucleotides outside the gene matches: 3. CDR3 amino acids: CASSTDRAGELFF. CDR3 nucleotide sequence: TGTGCCAGTAGTACGGACAGGGCAGGGGAGCTGTTTTTT.

The rearrangement joins TRBV4-2 to TRBJ2-2; TRBD1 aligns across 7 bases. The CDR3 spans 16 residues. Germline trimming cut 0 bases from V and 4 bases from J; bases unmatched to any gene: 5. Germline V CDR1 and CDR2: LGHNA, YNFKEQ. DNA of the CDR3: TGTGCCAGCAGCCAAGAGACAGGGCCCGTCACCGGGGAGCTGTTTTTT. Its translation: CASSQETGPVTGELFF.

V gene TRBV20-1 combines with J gene TRBJ2-1; TRBD2 is a possible D gene (6 bases). The V gene lost 6 bases and the J gene lost 10 bases, with 13 bases spanning the gap. CDR1 is DFQATT and CDR2 is SNEGSKA in the germline V gene (reference sequence). The CDR3 totals 11 residues. For the CDR3, the DNA is TGCAGTGCACGTCGGGCGGGAGAGCAGTTCTTC. This gives the protein CSARRAGEQFF.

This clone was seen more than once but under ten times. The genes are TRBV4-1 and TRBJ1-2, with 8 nucleotides matching TRBD1. Germline-derived CDR1 and CDR2 are MGHRA and YSYEKL. CDR3 size: 14 residues. V lost 1 base, J lost 7 bases, and 5 bases stayed unmatched. DNA of the CDR3: TGCGCCAGCAGCCAAGTTGGCAGGGGGCTTGGCTACACCTTC. Translation gives CASSQVGRGLGYTF.

CDR3 sequence (DNA): TGTGCCTGGAGTGATTACGCCCAGGGGTCTGGGGCCAACGTCCTGACTTTC. This encodes CAWSDYAQGSGANVLTF. The chain has TRBV30 and TRBJ2-6; D is perhaps TRBD1 (6 bases). The germline CDR1 and CDR2 sequences are GTSNPN and SVGIG (reference sequence). Trimming cost V 1 base and J 1 base, with 14 bases left between them. The CDR3 runs to 17 residues.

The chain has TRBV7-9 and TRBJ2-1; 11 nucleotides agree with TRBD2. V dropped 3 bases and J dropped 7; count of bases not matched to a gene: 14. There are 18 residues in the CDR3. Germline-derived CDR1 and CDR2 are SEHNR and FQNEAQ (reference sequence). The CDR3 bases are TGTGCCAGCAGCTTGAAGACCCGGACTAGCGGGCTAAGAAATGAGCAGTTCTTC. Its protein product is CASSLKTRTSGLRNEQFF. Filled out from reference TRBV7-9 and TRBJ2-1, the complete variable domain reads DTGVSQNPRHKITKRGQNVTFRCDPISEHNRLYWYRQTLGQGPEFLTYFQNEAQLEKSRLLSDRFSAERPKGSFSTLEIQRTEQGDSAMYLCASSLKTRTSGLRNEQFFGPGTRLTVL.

The chain combines TRBV5-1 with TRBJ2-5; D is possibly TRBD2 (5 bases). V dropped 6 bases and J dropped 5 bases, with 11 bases sitting between them. Germline lookup yields CDR1 SGHRS and CDR2 YFSETQ. The CDR3 covers 12 residues. The CDR3 DNA reads TGCGCCAGCATCGGGATCGGGGAGACCCAGTACTTC. Encoded protein: CASIGIGETQYF.

V and J are TRBV24-1 and TRBJ2-1, with a possible D match to TRBD2 (5 bases). CDR3 length: 13 residues. Germline lookup yields CDR1 KGHDR and CDR2 SFDVKD. Trimming stripped 4 bases from V and 7 bases from J, with 10 bases between. For the CDR3, the DNA is TGTGCCACCAGTGAGTGGACGGGAAATGAGCAGTTCTTC. This encodes CATSEWTGNEQFF.

The rearrangement links TRBV10-3 to TRBJ1-4; the match to TRBD1 covers 10 bases. V lost 8 bases and J lost 4; bases outside the gene matches: 1. Germline V lookup: CDR1 ENHRY, CDR2 SYGVKD. The CDR3 contains 13 residues. The CDR3 coding sequence is TGTGCCATCGGGGACAGGGGTAATGAAAAACTGTTTTTT. Protein sequence: CAIGDRGNEKLFF.

This chain links TRBV14 with TRBJ1-1; weak D call: TRBD1 (5 bases). CDR1 and CDR2 from the germline V gene are SGHDN and FVKESK. V gave up 0 bases and J gave up 7 bases, with 9 bases separating them. The CDR3 loop spans 13 amino acids. The DNA of the CDR3 is TGTGCCAGCAGCCAAGATTTGGGGGGTGAAGCTTTCTTT. Translation: CASSQDLGGEAFF.

The chain employs TRBV19 and TRBJ1-2; D ambiguous. The germline V and J ends were trimmed by 3 bases and 3 bases, with 8 bases remaining between them. Germline V CDR1 and CDR2: LNHDA, SQIVND (reference sequence). The CDR3 extends over 13 amino acids. CDR3 bases: TGTGCCAGTAGTATGGGCGGGGACTATGGCTACACCTTC. It is translated as CASSMGGDYGYTF.

The J gene is TRBJ2-3, the V gene TRBV6-2 or TRBV6-3; D remains ambiguous. The CDR3 runs to 12 residues. In germline, CDR1 is MNHEY, CDR2 SVGEGT. The V gene lost 5 bases and the J gene lost 4 bases, with 7 bases spanning the gap. The CDR3 nucleotides read TGTGCCAGCAGTCCCGGTGCAGATACGCAGTATTTT. This gives the protein CASSPGADTQYF.

The chain couples TRBV6-5 to TRBJ2-7, with TRBD1 matching over 10 bases. Per the germline V gene, CDR1 is MNHEY and CDR2 is SVGAGI. With 7 bases clipped from V and 2 bases from J, the junction kept 5 bases outside the gene matches. CDR3 length equals 14 residues. CDR3 DNA: TGTGCCAGCACCGCCGGGACAGGGGCCTACGAGCAGTACTTC. Protein: CASTAGTGAYEQYF.

This clone came up once. The gene calls are TRBV25-1 and TRBJ1-2; TRBD1 agrees at 7 bases. The CDR3 is 14 amino acids. Trimming at V came to 8 bases and at J to 4 bases, leaving 10 bases not matched to a gene. Germline assignment: CDR1 MGHDK and CDR2 SYGVNS. The CDR3 DNA sequence: TGTGCCAGCTCCGAATCAACAGGGGCCTATGGCTACACCTTC. As protein: CASSESTGAYGYTF.

This rearrangement joins TRBV9 to TRBJ2-3; a weak D match, TRBD1 (6 bases). The CDR3 is 15 residues long. V was clipped by 0 bases and J by 2 bases, with 10 bases between them. Germline V lookup: CDR1 SGDLS, CDR2 YYNGEE. The CDR3 protein is CASSVDGQNTDTQYF. In DNA, the CDR3 is TGTGCCAGCAGCGTAGACGGACAGAACACAGATACGCAGTATTTT.

V and J are TRBV19 and TRBJ1-2, with TRBD1 as a possible D gene (6 bases). V was trimmed by 2 bases and J by 2 bases, leaving 12 bases between them. From germline, CDR1 is LNHDA and CDR2 SQIVND (reference sequence). CDR3 length: 15 residues. CDR3: CASSITRGANYGYTF. For the CDR3, the DNA is TGTGCCAGTAGTATAACCCGGGGGGCGAACTATGGCTACACCTTC. Full variable domain (missing parts from reference TRBV19 and TRBJ1-2): DGGITQSPKYLFRKEGQNVTLSCEQNLNHDAMYWYRQDPGQGLRLIYYSQIVNDFQKGDIAEGYSVSREKKESFPLTVTSAQKNPTAFYLCASSITRGANYGYTFGSGTRLTVV.

The chain employs TRBV9 and TRBJ1-1; weak D call: TRBD1 (5 bases). CDR3 length: 15 amino acids. The V end lost 3 bases, the J end lost 1 base, and 13 bases lay between the germline ends. Germline loops: CDR1 SGDLS, CDR2 YYNGEE. In nucleotides, the CDR3 is TGTGCCAGCAGCGCCGACTCAAGGGGGAACACTGAAGCTTTCTTT. Amino acid sequence: CASSADSRGNTEAFF. The variable domain in full, with the rest retrieved from reference TRBV9 and TRBJ1-1, is DSGVTQTPKHLITATGQRVTLRCSPRSGDLSVYWYQQSLDQGLQFLIQYYNGEERAKGNILERFSAQQFPDLHSELNLSSLELGDSALYFCASSADSRGNTEAFFGQGTRLTVV.

J is TRBJ1-1 and V is TRBV18, with 7 bases aligning to TRBD1. CDR1 is KGHSH, CDR2 LQKENI, per germline. Trimming at V came to 6 bases and at J to 1 base, leaving 5 bases not matched to a gene. The CDR3 sequence is 14 residues long. CDR3 DNA: TGTGCCAGCTCTCACGGGACAGCGAACACTGAAGCTTTCTTT. It codes for CASSHGTANTEAFF.

This rearrangement joins TRBV6-2 or TRBV6-3 to TRBJ1-3, with 10 bases aligning to TRBD1. The germline CDR1 and CDR2 sequences are MNHEY and SVGEGT. V lost 2 bases, J lost 3 bases, and 1 base stayed unmatched. This CDR3 contains 15 residues. CDR3 sequence reads: CASSYDRGLGNTIYF. CDR3 DNA: TGTGCCAGCAGTTACGACAGGGGGCTTGGAAACACCATATATTTT.